Below are 7 T cell receptor beta chains sequenced from a single sample in a study of Ad26.COV2.S vaccination and SARS-CoV-2 variants. TCRdb's copy holds only in-frame clones and misses some; the assay was immunoSEQ multiplex PCR. The sample includes about 320,000 clones, about nine tenths of them seen just once. Regarding treatment: approximately 18 received Ad26.COV2.S at low or high dose, single or two shots; 5 received placebo; per-sample allocation not given. Each sample was drawn 63 days after the first injection (of vaccine or placebo). The starting material was peripheral blood, obtained in a trial of Ad26.COV2.S vaccine versus placebo. Every receptor here comes from a person aged 18-65 years who received the Ad26.COV2.S COVID-19 vaccine or a placebo.

The sample holds one count of this clone. The CDR3 sequence is CASSTQLPRGPWSSYTF. CDR3 bases: TGTGCCAGCAGCACCCAGCTGCCGCGAGGGCCTTGGTCGAGCTACACCTTC. This chain joins TRBV7-9 and TRBJ1-2; D gene ambiguous. Trimming shortened V by 5 bases and J by 9 bases, and 28 bases separated the two germline ends. The CDR3 has 17 amino acids. CDR1 and CDR2 (germline): SEHNR, FQNEAQ (reference sequence).

The CDR3: CASSWGRYSNQPQHF. DNA of the CDR3: TGTGCCAGCAGTTGGGGCAGGTATAGCAATCAGCCCCAGCATTTT. This chain links TRBV6-2 or TRBV6-3 with TRBJ1-5; TRBD1 might be the D (5 bases). V was clipped by 4 bases and J by 0 bases, with 10 bases between them. CDR3 size: 15 residues. Germline CDR1 is MNHEY and CDR2 is SVGEGT.

This clone was picked up one time. This rearrangement joins TRBV7-2 to TRBJ1-1; D is unclear. The CDR3 totals 14 residues. The V gene lost 3 bases and the J gene lost 0 bases, with 8 bases spanning the gap. Looked up from germline, CDR1 is SGHTA and CDR2 is FQGNSA. The CDR3 region is CASSLVSVNTEAFF. DNA for the CDR3: TGTGCCAGCAGCTTGGTTTCGGTGAACACTGAAGCTTTCTTT.

The chain has TRBV6-5 and TRBJ1-4; D uncertain. Germline loops: CDR1 MNHEY, CDR2 SVGAGI. The CDR3 totals 15 residues. The germline V and J ends were trimmed by 0 bases and 0 bases, with 5 bases remaining between them. The CDR3 reads CASSYSGATNEKLFF. The CDR3 region has the DNA TGTGCCAGCAGTTACTCTGGTGCAACTAATGAAAAACTGTTTTTT.

The chain links TRBV4-3 to TRBJ1-1; D remains unclear. V dropped 1 base and J dropped 0 bases, with 12 bases sitting between them. Germline V gene data show CDR1 as LGHNA and CDR2 as YSLEER. This CDR3 is 16 amino acids long. The CDR3 spells CASSQGLTRVNTEAFF. The CDR3 DNA is TGCGCCAGCAGCCAAGGCTTGACACGGGTGAACACTGAAGCTTTCTTT.

This rearrangement joins TRBV18 to TRBJ2-2; 7 bases align to TRBD1. CDR3 size: 15 residues. Germline V lookup: CDR1 KGHSH, CDR2 LQKENI. J lost 6 bases, V lost 1 base, and 5 bases had no gene match. The CDR3 coding sequence is TGTGCCAGCTCACCACAGGGGGCAGAGGCCGGGGAGCTGTTTTTT. Its translation: CASSPQGAEAGELFF.

This clone was detected once. The chain joins TRBV6-2 or TRBV6-3 to TRBJ2-6; D uncertain. V shed 5 bases and J shed 0 bases, with 14 bases lying between them. Germline V gene data show CDR1 as MNHEY and CDR2 as SVGEGT. The CDR3 consists of 17 residues. The CDR3 bases are TGTGCCAGCAGTACATGGCTGTCAACCTCTGGGGCCAACGTCCTGACTTTC. This sequence encodes CASSTWLSTSGANVLTF.